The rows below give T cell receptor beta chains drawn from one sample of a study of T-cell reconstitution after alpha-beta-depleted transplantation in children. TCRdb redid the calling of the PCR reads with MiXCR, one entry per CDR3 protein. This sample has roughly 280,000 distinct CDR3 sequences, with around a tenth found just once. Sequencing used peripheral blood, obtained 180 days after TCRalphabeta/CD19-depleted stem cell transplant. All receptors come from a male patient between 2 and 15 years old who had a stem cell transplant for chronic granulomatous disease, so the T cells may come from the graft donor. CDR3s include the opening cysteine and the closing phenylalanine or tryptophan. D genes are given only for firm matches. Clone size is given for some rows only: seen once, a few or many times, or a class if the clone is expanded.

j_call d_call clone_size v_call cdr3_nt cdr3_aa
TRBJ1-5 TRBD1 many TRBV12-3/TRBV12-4 TGTGCCAGCTGTACAACAGGGGGCGGTCAGCCCCAGCATTTT CASCTTGGGQPQHF
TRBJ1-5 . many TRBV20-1 TGCAGTGCTAGAGAGGGGGCACAAGTCCAGCATTTT CSAREGAQVQHF
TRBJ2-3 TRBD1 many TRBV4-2 TGTGCCAGCAGCCAAACCGGGACAGGGCGGACAGATACGCAGTATTTT CASSQTGTGRTDTQYF
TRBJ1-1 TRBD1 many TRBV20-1 TGCAGTGCTCCTAGACAGGGTGGAATGAACACTGAAGCTTTCTTT CSAPRQGGMNTEAFF
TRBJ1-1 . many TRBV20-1 TGCAGTGCTAAGACGCTCGGGGGCGCGGACACTGAAGCTTTCTTT CSAKTLGGADTEAFF
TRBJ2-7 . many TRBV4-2 TGTGCCAGCAGCCCCCAAGACGTAGACTCCTACGAGCAGTACTTC CASSPQDVDSYEQYF
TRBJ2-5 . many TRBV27 TGTGCCAGCAGTCCCCAGGGGCAGGAGACCCAGTACTTC CASSPQGQETQYF
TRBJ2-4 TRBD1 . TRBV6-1 TGTGCCAGCAGGCAAACCATAACAGGGGGCAAAAACATTCAGTACTTC CASRQTITGGKNIQYF
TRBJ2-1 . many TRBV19 TGTGCCAGTAGTCCCAGGGCACGGGAGCAGTTCTTC CASSPRAREQFF
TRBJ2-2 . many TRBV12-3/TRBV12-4 TGTGCCAGCAGTTTACCCCCGCGACCCAACACCGGGGAGCTGTTTTTT CASSLPPRPNTGELFF
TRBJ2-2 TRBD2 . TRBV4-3 TGCGCCAGCAGCCACCGACTAGCGGGGGCCATGAACACCGGGGAGCTGTTTTTT CASSHRLAGAMNTGELFF
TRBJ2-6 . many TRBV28 TGTGCCAGCATGAAGGGATCGTCTGGGGCCAACGTCCTGACTTTC CASMKGSSGANVLTF
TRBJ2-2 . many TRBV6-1 TGTGCCAGCTTAATGCACTTCTGGGAGGGGGCGAACACCGGGGAGCTGTTTTTT CASLMHFWEGANTGELFF
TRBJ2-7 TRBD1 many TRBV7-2 TGTGCCAGCAGCCCTCGGGGGACAGGGATCTACGAGCAGTACTTC CASSPRGTGIYEQYF
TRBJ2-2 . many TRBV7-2 TGTGCCAGCACCATGGGACCTCTGAACACCGGGGAGCTGTTTTTT CASTMGPLNTGELFF
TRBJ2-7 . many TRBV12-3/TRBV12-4 TGTGCCAGCAGTGAGCGGTGGGGCATCGAGCAGTACTTC CASSERWGIEQYF
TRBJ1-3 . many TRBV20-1 TGCAGTGCCTCCTCCCCTACGAAAGCTGGAAACACCATATATTTT CSASSPTKAGNTIYF
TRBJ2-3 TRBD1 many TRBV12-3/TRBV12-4 TGTGCCAGCAGTTTGGGAGGACAGGGGATTAGGGGCTTCACAGATACGCAGTATTTT CASSLGGQGIRGFTDTQYF
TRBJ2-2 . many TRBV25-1 TGTGCCAGCAGTGCCGCCGGGACTCCCGGGGAGCTGTTTTTT CASSAAGTPGELFF
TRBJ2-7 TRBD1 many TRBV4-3 TGCGCCAGCAGCCCAAGGACAGGAATCTACGAGCAGTACTTC CASSPRTGIYEQYF
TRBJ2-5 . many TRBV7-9 TGTGCCAGCAGCCCACTGCCCCGGAAAGAGACCCAGTACTTC CASSPLPRKETQYF
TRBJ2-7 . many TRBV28 TGTGCCAGCAGTGAGGCGCGGACGGGATCCTACGAGCAGTACTTC CASSEARTGSYEQYF
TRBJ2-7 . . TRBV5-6 TGTGCCAGCAGCTTGGGTGGAGGGGAAGGCTACGAGCAGTACTTC CASSLGGGEGYEQYF
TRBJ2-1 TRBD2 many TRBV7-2 TGTGCCAGCAGCATAAAGCGGGAGAGGACCTACAATGAGCAGTTCTTC CASSIKRERTYNEQFF
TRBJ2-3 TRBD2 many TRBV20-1 TGCAGTGCTAGGGAACTAGCGTTACCAGATACGCAGTATTTT CSARELALPDTQYF
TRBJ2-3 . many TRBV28 TGTGCCAGCAGTTTTCTTGCGGAGAGCACAGATACGCAGTATTTT CASSFLAESTDTQYF
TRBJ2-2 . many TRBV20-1 TGCAGTGCTACCGTCGCGGTTGGCGGGGAGCTGTTTTTT CSATVAVGGELFF
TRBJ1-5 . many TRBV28 TGTGCCACCAGTGAAATTAATCAGCCCCAGCATTTT CATSEINQPQHF
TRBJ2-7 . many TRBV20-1 TGCAGTGCTAGTTCTGGGATCTCCTACGAGCAGTACTTC CSASSGISYEQYF
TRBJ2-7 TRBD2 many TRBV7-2 TGTGCCAGCAGCAGGCGTCCAGCGGGGAGTCCCGACGAGCAGTACTTC CASSRRPAGSPDEQYF
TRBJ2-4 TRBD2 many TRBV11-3 TGTGCCAGCACCGAGAGACTAGCGGGAGGGCCTGGGGACATTCAGTACTTC CASTERLAGGPGDIQYF
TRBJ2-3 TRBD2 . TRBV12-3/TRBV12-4 TGTGCCAGCAGTTCCTGGCGGGAGGGGGCGGATACGCAGTATTTT CASSSWREGADTQYF
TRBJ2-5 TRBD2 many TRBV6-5 TGTGCCAGCAGTTACATCCCGTTTAGCGGGGGGGCCGTCCGGGAGACCCAGTACTTC CASSYIPFSGGAVRETQYF
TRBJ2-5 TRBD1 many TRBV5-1 TGCGCCAGCAGCCCTGGACAGGGGGTTCAGGAGACCCAGTACTTC CASSPGQGVQETQYF
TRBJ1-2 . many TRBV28 TGTGCCAGCAGTTCCCCGGGAGGGAACTATGGCTACACCTTC CASSSPGGNYGYTF
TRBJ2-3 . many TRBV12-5 TGTGCTAGTGGAGGGGGAGCCCTAGATACGCAGTATTTT CASGGGALDTQYF
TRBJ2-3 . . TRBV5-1 TGCGCCAGCAGCTGCGCAGGAGCTCTATCAATCACAGATACGCAGTATTTT CASSCAGALSITDTQYF
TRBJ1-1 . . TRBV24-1 TGTGCCACCAGTGATTTATACGCGGGAAGAAAAGGGGCGCAAACTGAAGCTTTCTTT CATSDLYAGRKGAQTEAFF
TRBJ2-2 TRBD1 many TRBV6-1 TGTGCCAGCAGAGCCGGGACAGGGATTACCGGGGAGCTGTTTTTT CASRAGTGITGELFF
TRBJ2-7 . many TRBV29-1 TGCAGCGTTGTAGGTTTGCTCGAGCAGTACTTC CSVVGLLEQYF
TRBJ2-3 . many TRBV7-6 TGTGCCAGCAGCTTAGCCACCGACTCGACAGATACGCAGTATTTT CASSLATDSTDTQYF
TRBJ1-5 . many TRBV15 TGTGCCACCAGCAGAGTATTACAGAATAATCAGCCCCAGCATTTT CATSRVLQNNQPQHF
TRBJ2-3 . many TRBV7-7 TGTGCCAGCAGCCCGGACCGGGACATATTTTTAGATACGCAGTATTTT CASSPDRDIFLDTQYF